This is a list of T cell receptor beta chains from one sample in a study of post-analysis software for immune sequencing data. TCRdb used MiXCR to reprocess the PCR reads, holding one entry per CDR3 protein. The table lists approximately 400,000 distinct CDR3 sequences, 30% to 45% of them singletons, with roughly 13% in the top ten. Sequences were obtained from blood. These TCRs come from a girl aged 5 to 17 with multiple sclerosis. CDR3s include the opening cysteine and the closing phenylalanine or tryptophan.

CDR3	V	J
CAISDQTSGLTYEQYF	TRBV10-3	TRBJ2-7
CASSEYRKDRGYEQYF	TRBV25-1	TRBJ2-7
CASSLTGGYTEAFF	TRBV12-3/TRBV12-4	TRBJ1-1
CSARDGVEINEKLFF	TRBV20-1	TRBJ1-4
CATILDRGLRETQYF	TRBV24-1	TRBJ2-5
CASSPTSGATDTQYF	TRBV6-5	TRBJ2-3
CASNPYGNQPQHF	TRBV6-2/TRBV6-3	TRBJ1-5
CASSLEGRGYGYTF	TRBV7-9	TRBJ1-2
CSVVTSGVYEQYF	TRBV29-1	TRBJ2-7
CSASGGPNQPQHF	TRBV20-1	TRBJ1-5
CASSLGALEEKLFF	TRBV5-6	TRBJ1-4
CASSPTGGGASTDTQYF	TRBV7-9	TRBJ2-3
CASSFLEDSNQPQHF	TRBV7-2	TRBJ1-5
CASSDRAETQYF	TRBV10-2	TRBJ2-5
CASSSGTGKFWSPLHF	TRBV6-5	TRBJ1-6
CASSSGAGAVYEQYF	TRBV7-2	TRBJ2-7
CASGSGTGGFEAFF	TRBV12-5	TRBJ1-1
CASSQGATSGGAYEQYF	TRBV3-1	NA
CSVLQRSSYEQYF	TRBV29-1	TRBJ2-7
CATSDFYEQFF	TRBV24-1	TRBJ2-1
CARLPGGPMVFYEQYF	TRBV7-3	TRBJ2-7
CSAPDRKNTEAFF	TRBV29-1	TRBJ1-1
CASSFWAGGNYGYTF	TRBV12-3/TRBV12-4	TRBJ1-2
CASSRRDRGILTPNTGELFF	TRBV12-3/TRBV12-4	TRBJ2-2
CASSLSGTNTEAFF	TRBV12-3/TRBV12-4	TRBJ1-1
CASTWVGAGEQYF	TRBV6-1	TRBJ2-7
CSVEGGVVWTQYF	TRBV29-1	TRBJ2-5
CASSQDGWEDEKLFF	TRBV4-3	TRBJ1-4
CASSPAMGGRNTEAFF	TRBV12-3/TRBV12-4	TRBJ1-1
CASSYQGSNYGYTF	TRBV6-5	TRBJ1-2
CASRLSGGSYNEQFF	TRBV5-1	TRBJ2-1
CATSLGGYGYTF	TRBV15	TRBJ1-2
CASSLVTLSHNEQFF	TRBV27	TRBJ2-1
CASSQGTESWETQYF	TRBV3-1	NA
CASLPGSIMNTEAFF	TRBV7-2	TRBJ1-1
CASSQGQWSGGNEQFF	TRBV4-2	TRBJ2-1
CASSSHPIHNEQFF	TRBV27	TRBJ2-1
CASSQYGARGGPSRVRFYNEQFF	TRBV4-1	TRBJ2-1
CASSPGGAEPQHF	TRBV6-5	TRBJ1-5
CASSQEGVVSSYNEQFF	TRBV4-3	TRBJ2-1
CASYGGNSYEQYF	TRBV5-6	TRBJ2-7
CASSHHGLGPSNEQFF	TRBV4-1	TRBJ2-1
CASRRPGTGMNEQFF	TRBV12-3/TRBV12-4	TRBJ2-1
CSVDQGEGQPRHF	TRBV29-1	TRBJ1-5
CASSVGLDTEAFF	TRBV9	TRBJ1-1
CASSQGLIWTVNTEAFF	TRBV5-6	TRBJ1-1
CASSTGTSSYNEQFF	TRBV7-2	TRBJ2-1